A selection of T cell receptor beta chains follows, all from one sample in a study of chronic HIV infection and antiretroviral therapy. TCRdb processed the 5' RACE reads anew with MiXCR; each CDR3 protein has one entry. The sample records 40,000 to 60,000 distinct CDR3 sequences, 19% being singletons. Specimen: peripheral blood. These receptors were collected from an adult who had HIV and had not received antiretroviral therapy, or was an uninfected healthy control (not recorded which). Each CDR3 is given with its conserved first and last residue. Each record gives: V gene, D gene, J gene, clone size, CDR3 protein, CDR3 DNA. The D gene is left open where the match is weak. Size is omitted from some rows. Given values are once, few, many or a class for expanded clones.

v_call: TRBV6-1; d_call: .; j_call: TRBJ1-1; clone_size: .; cdr3_aa: CASSEAGWYRVDEAFF; cdr3_nt: TGTGCCAGCAGTGAAGCGGGGTGGTACAGGGTTGATGAAGCTTTCTTT
v_call: TRBV28; d_call: .; j_call: TRBJ2-3; clone_size: few; cdr3_aa: CASTLQGGPGTDTQYF; cdr3_nt: TGTGCCAGCACTCTCCAAGGAGGCCCTGGCACAGATACGCAGTATTTT
v_call: TRBV27; d_call: .; j_call: TRBJ1-1; clone_size: .; cdr3_aa: CASSVGLNTEAFF; cdr3_nt: TGTGCCAGCAGTGTTGGACTGAACACTGAAGCTTTCTTT
v_call: TRBV24-1; d_call: TRBD2; j_call: TRBJ2-3; clone_size: .; cdr3_aa: CATSDPTGLATSTDTQYF; cdr3_nt: TGTGCCACCAGTGATCCAACCGGACTAGCGACTAGCACAGATACGCAGTATTTT
v_call: TRBV28; d_call: .; j_call: TRBJ1-5; clone_size: few; cdr3_aa: CASSFLGGRNQPQHF; cdr3_nt: TGTGCCAGCAGTTTTTTAGGGGGTCGGAATCAGCCCCAGCATTTT
v_call: TRBV10-1; d_call: TRBD2; j_call: TRBJ2-7; clone_size: few; cdr3_aa: CASSVGLAGEQYF; cdr3_nt: TGCGCCAGCAGTGTGGGACTAGCTGGCGAGCAGTACTTC
v_call: TRBV5-4; d_call: .; j_call: TRBJ2-2; clone_size: .; cdr3_aa: CASSFRVGAGELFF; cdr3_nt: TGTGCCAGCAGCTTTCGTGTTGGGGCCGGGGAGCTGTTTTTT
v_call: TRBV28; d_call: TRBD2; j_call: TRBJ2-7; clone_size: few; cdr3_aa: CASSLGGLAGLGAYEQYF; cdr3_nt: TGTGCCAGCAGTTTAGGGGGACTAGCGGGTCTCGGGGCCTACGAGCAGTACTTC
v_call: TRBV18; d_call: .; j_call: TRBJ2-1; clone_size: .; cdr3_aa: CASSPLGPRSYNEQFF; cdr3_nt: TGTGCCAGCTCACCCTTGGGCCCCCGCTCCTACAATGAGCAGTTCTTC
v_call: TRBV27; d_call: .; j_call: TRBJ2-6; clone_size: .; cdr3_aa: CATKKETGANVLTF; cdr3_nt: TGTGCCACGAAGAAGGAAACTGGGGCCAACGTCCTGACTTTC
v_call: TRBV7-8; d_call: .; j_call: TRBJ2-7; clone_size: few; cdr3_aa: CASSRQRSYEQYF; cdr3_nt: TGTGCCAGCAGTCGGCAGAGAAGCTACGAGCAGTACTTC
v_call: TRBV29-1; d_call: .; j_call: TRBJ1-1; clone_size: .; cdr3_aa: CSVSWTVNTEAFF; cdr3_nt: TGCAGCGTTTCATGGACAGTGAACACTGAAGCTTTCTTT
v_call: TRBV29-1; d_call: TRBD2; j_call: TRBJ2-1; clone_size: .; cdr3_aa: CSVDAVLAGGTYNEQFF; cdr3_nt: TGCAGCGTTGATGCCGTCCTAGCGGGAGGCACCTACAATGAGCAGTTCTTC
v_call: TRBV28; d_call: .; j_call: TRBJ1-1; clone_size: few; cdr3_aa: CASSPQYTTEAFF; cdr3_nt: TGTGCCAGCAGTCCCCAATATACCACTGAAGCTTTCTTT
v_call: TRBV2; d_call: .; j_call: TRBJ2-5; clone_size: .; cdr3_aa: CANSDKLTQETQYF; cdr3_nt: TGTGCCAACTCCGATAAGCTTACTCAAGAGACCCAGTACTTC
v_call: TRBV28; d_call: TRBD1; j_call: TRBJ2-7; clone_size: .; cdr3_aa: CASSQPGTGDNEQYF; cdr3_nt: TGTGCCAGCAGCCAGCCAGGGACAGGGGACAACGAGCAGTACTTC
v_call: TRBV3-1; d_call: TRBD2; j_call: TRBJ2-5; clone_size: .; cdr3_aa: CASSLRLAGGRETQYF; cdr3_nt: TGTGCCAGCAGCCTCCGACTAGCGGGAGGGAGAGAGACCCAGTACTTC
v_call: TRBV30; d_call: TRBD1; j_call: TRBJ1-2; clone_size: .; cdr3_aa: CAWTRDSYGYTF; cdr3_nt: TGTGCCTGGACTAGGGACAGTTATGGCTACACCTTC
v_call: TRBV29-1; d_call: .; j_call: TRBJ2-1; clone_size: .; cdr3_aa: CSAGGRLASYNEQFF; cdr3_nt: TGCAGCGCTGGGGGGCGTCTAGCGTCCTACAATGAGCAGTTCTTC
v_call: TRBV2; d_call: TRBD1; j_call: TRBJ1-6; clone_size: .; cdr3_aa: CASSGSNRGNSPLHF; cdr3_nt: TGTGCCAGCAGTGGGTCTAACAGGGGCAATTCACCCCTCCACTTT
v_call: TRBV28; d_call: .; j_call: TRBJ1-4; clone_size: .; cdr3_aa: CASSELGEKLFF; cdr3_nt: TGTGCCAGCAGTGAGCTCGGGGAAAAACTGTTTTTT
v_call: TRBV29-1; d_call: .; j_call: TRBJ1-5; clone_size: .; cdr3_aa: CSEGNEWGNNQPQHF; cdr3_nt: TGCAGCGAGGGGAATGAATGGGGAAACAATCAGCCCCAGCATTTT
v_call: TRBV29-1; d_call: .; j_call: TRBJ2-3; clone_size: few; cdr3_aa: CSFEWRAGTDTQYF; cdr3_nt: TGCAGCTTCGAGTGGAGGGCCGGCACAGATACGCAGTATTTT
v_call: TRBV12-3/TRBV12-4; d_call: .; j_call: TRBJ2-3; clone_size: few; cdr3_aa: CASRGGLDTQYF; cdr3_nt: TGTGCCAGCAGGGGGGGCTTAGATACGCAGTATTTT
v_call: TRBV7-8; d_call: .; j_call: TRBJ1-6; clone_size: few; cdr3_aa: CASSPRDLSSPLHF; cdr3_nt: TGTGCCAGCAGCCCCAGGGATTTGAGTTCACCCCTCCACTTT
v_call: TRBV5-6; d_call: .; j_call: TRBJ2-7; clone_size: .; cdr3_aa: CASSPGSSYEQYF; cdr3_nt: TGTGCCAGCAGCCCAGGGAGCTCCTACGAGCAGTACTTC
v_call: TRBV29-1; d_call: TRBD2; j_call: TRBJ2-1; clone_size: .; cdr3_aa: CSVEKEGRLAFVEQFF; cdr3_nt: TGCAGCGTTGAAAAGGAAGGGAGACTAGCATTTGTTGAGCAGTTCTTC
v_call: TRBV27; d_call: .; j_call: TRBJ2-7; clone_size: few; cdr3_aa: CASSSWSAYEQYF; cdr3_nt: TGTGCCAGCAGTTCTTGGTCTGCCTACGAGCAGTACTTC
v_call: TRBV30; d_call: .; j_call: TRBJ2-1; clone_size: few; cdr3_aa: CAWSYSLHNEQFF; cdr3_nt: TGTGCCTGGAGTTATTCGCTGCACAATGAGCAGTTCTTC
v_call: TRBV28; d_call: TRBD2; j_call: TRBJ2-7; clone_size: many; cdr3_aa: CASSSGGVPYEQYF; cdr3_nt: TGTGCCAGCAGTTCGGGGGGAGTTCCCTACGAGCAGTACTTC
v_call: TRBV27; d_call: .; j_call: TRBJ1-1; clone_size: .; cdr3_aa: CASQEAFF; cdr3_nt: TGTGCCAGCCAGGAAGCTTTCTTT
v_call: TRBV12-3/TRBV12-4; d_call: TRBD2; j_call: TRBJ2-5; clone_size: .; cdr3_aa: CASSYGLAGGETQYF; cdr3_nt: TGTGCCAGCAGTTACGGTTTGGCGGGAGGCGAGACCCAGTACTTC